What follows describes a single T cell receptor beta chain. Germline CDR1 is SGHAT and CDR2 is FQNNGV. V shed 1 base and J shed 5 bases, with 12 bases lying between them. This CDR3 is 15 amino acids long. A quantity of about 0.5 to 1 ug RNA underwent reverse transcription using random hexamers. Across 54 Vbeta and 13 Jbeta, immunoSEQ multiplex PCR amplified TCR beta CDR3. One entry per CDR3 protein, called by TCRdb with MiXCR from the immunoSEQ multiplex PCR reads. The sample consists of some 120,000 distinct CDR3 sequences, around 94% of them appearing once. The sample originates from a study of CD8 T cells in Susac syndrome. Controls matched for age and sex were healthy donors.

The J gene is TRBJ2-4, the V gene TRBV11-2, with unresolved D. Sequenced material: CD4+ T cells from PBMCs. This TCR was recovered from a human donor in good health. CDR3 in DNA: TGTGCCAGCAGCTTAGGAAAGGGATGGGAAAACATTCAGTACTTC. Its translation is CASSLGKGWENIQYF.